This TCR beta chain was captured in a study of tumor-infiltrating lymphocytes in primary liver carcinoma (dated by TCRdb to 2015 to 2018). For the study in its entirety: Of the five patients, three men and two women aged 30 to 69 years, four had hepatocellular carcinoma and one had combined HCC and intrahepatic cholangiocarcinoma. Tumors of the five patients were stage T1-T3 N0M0 with maximum diameters of about 4 to 10 cm. Each sample produced roughly 3.65 to 8 million productive TCRbeta reads, and read depth showed no significant difference between tissue types. For each liver tumor, the study sampled five regions along with adjacent normal tissue and blood, and applied TCRbeta repertoire sequencing, expression microarrays and whole-exome sequencing. A total of 35 or so specimens from 5 patients, comprising approximately 25 tumor regions, 5 adjacent noncancerous liver tissues and 5 peripheral blood samples, were covered by TCRbeta repertoire sequencing. Agilent mRNA microarray profiling was performed on the roughly 25 tumor region samples to relate TCRbeta repertoire diversity to the local molecular phenotype. High reproducibility was observed for the technical replicate repertoires, with mean shared-clone rates roughly 0.87 and correlation coefficients above 0.95. Study-wide findings and limitations: Bulk unsorted samples precluded comparing CD4+ and CD8+ T cell repertoires. Only 4 or 5 patients were included in the study, and the authors note that the findings should be validated in a larger study. Pairs of tumor regions showed greater repertoire overlap (mean roughly 35%) than tumor-adjacent pairs (roughly 17%) or tumor-blood pairs (roughly 15%), which is consistent with antigen-driven expansion. Because sequencing covered only the TCR beta chain and unpaired alpha chains were not captured, true repertoire diversity is likely underestimated. Just about 7.5-25% of top clones turned up in all five regions of a tumor, which suggests spatial heterogeneity among tumor-infiltrating T cells. The top 250 clones accounted for a significantly greater share of the repertoire in tumors than in blood (p = 0.039).

Taken from the germline V gene, the CDR1 and CDR2 loops are MNHEY and SVGAGI. The CDR3, from cysteine to phenylalanine, totals 15 residues. The CDR3 DNA has 45 bases and is translated from base 1. V lost 9 bases and J lost 4 bases; the stretch between them is 21 bases long. A constant-region primer and ProtoScript II reverse transcriptase were used to reverse-transcribe TCRbeta-specific cDNA from about 0.55 ug total RNA. Construction of the TCRbeta libraries relied on three nested rounds of multiplex PCR, following a slightly modified ARM-PCR procedure. Multiplex TRBV1-TRBV30 forward primers and a Cbeta reverse primer were used in the first two PCR rounds, each of which was run for 9 to 11 cycles. Sample barcodes and Illumina adapters were added in a final 25-cycle PCR using Deep VentR polymerase. Before sequencing, amplicons of 200-500 bp were gel-purified using a QIAquick gel extraction kit. TCRbeta amplicons were sequenced on an Illumina HiSeq 2500 with 250-bp paired-end reads. The study's own analysis went as follows. Trimmomatic v0.33 was used to quality-trim the reads, and FLASH v1.2.11 was used to merge paired reads so that full CDR3 sequences could be recovered. V, D and J germline segments were assigned to the rearranged TCRbeta sequences using MiGEC v1.2.1b. Clonotype statistics, along with Shannon-Wiener diversity indices, were calculated using VDJtools v1.0.0. To reduce sampling bias, subsequent analyses other than the diversity analysis used only the 250 most abundant clonotypes in each sample. TCRdb redid the processing of the public reads, applying fastp at Q25 and MiXCR, and retained in-frame beta chains. Each CDR3 protein appears once, grouped with its most common genes and DNA. These V and J calls originate from TCRdb's pipeline instead of the authors' own analysis. This sample gives around 120,000 distinct CDR3 sequences in total; about 68% of them show up just once. The ten largest clonotypes hold about a tenth of the sample.

A word on this clonotype: No cognate antigen has been identified for it. The input lacks base qualities; no much larger clone sits a single base away.

Total RNA and DNA were co-extracted from approximately 20-30 mg of bulk tissue with the AllPrep DNA/RNA mini kit, without cell sorting. A few patients with histopathologically diagnosed primary liver carcinoma underwent surgical resection in China between late 2015 and March 2016. At the time of sampling, the patients had chronic HBV infection and had not received any treatment. Five spatially separated regions were sampled per tumor: superior, inferior, left-lateral and right-lateral poles, plus the tumor centre. Histological examination found more than 80% viable tumor cells in every tumor sample. Pieces of fresh tumor and adjacent tissue were cut in half, with one half kept in RNAlater at -80 degrees C and the other half sent for histology.

The chain links TRBV6-5 with TRBJ1-2; the D gene identity is not certain. The sequence derives from a woman aged 60-75 years with primary liver carcinoma and hepatitis B virus infection. Specimen: liver tumor tissue from sampling region 1. The sample's cell subset or site, from its label and the paper: tumor region T1, superior pole. The DNA is as follows: TGTGCCAGGAGTATACATTCGGTGTCCACCTATGGCTACACCTTC. It translates to CARSIHSVSTYGYTF.